The next 11 T cell receptor beta chains were all read from a single sample in a study of T-cell memory formation after mild COVID-19. TCRdb fed the 5' RACE reads into MiXCR, producing one record per CDR3 protein. The sample lists a few hundred thousand distinct CDR3 sequences, less than 25% occurring once. Sequenced input: PBMCs or a T cell subset sorted from them (not recorded which). The origin of the receptors is a young man who had mild COVID-19 (a few samples of this study predate the infection). Cell type and time point are not known.

This clonotype turned up a few times. This chain joins TRBV6-2 or TRBV6-3 and TRBJ2-3; D is perhaps TRBD1 or TRBD2 (5 bases each). Germline V gives CDR1 MNHEY, CDR2 SVGEGT. The CDR3 is 14 amino acids. V was pared by 4 bases and J by 2 bases, with 10 bases between. The CDR3: CASSSGTFTDTQYF. DNA for the CDR3: TGTGCCAGCAGTTCCGGGACGTTCACAGATACGCAGTATTTT.

The V gene is TRBV5-1, the J gene TRBJ1-2, with unresolved D. This CDR3 contains 13 residues. The V gene lost 4 bases and the J gene lost 8 bases, with 15 bases spanning the gap. Germline CDR1 and CDR2: SGHRS and YFSETQ. This CDR3 is CASSEQVPGGYTF. CDR3 DNA sequence: TGCGCCAGCAGCGAGCAGGTCCCAGGCGGCTACACCTTC.

V gene TRBV6-5 combines with J gene TRBJ1-1; 7 nucleotides agree with TRBD1. With 6 bases clipped from V and 3 bases from J, the junction kept 10 bases outside the gene matches. Germline assignment: CDR1 MNHEY and CDR2 SVGAGI. This CDR3 is built from 15 residues. The CDR3 protein is CASSLRQGGDTEAFF. The DNA of the CDR3 is TGTGCCAGCAGCCTGCGACAGGGTGGGGACACTGAAGCTTTCTTT.

Only a few counts were recorded for this clonotype. The V and J genes are TRBV5-6 and TRBJ2-3; 9 bases agree with TRBD2. The CDR3 consists of 15 residues. Per the germline V gene, CDR1 is SGHDT and CDR2 is YYEEEE. With V trimmed by 4 bases and J by 7 bases, 10 bases remained unmatched. CDR3 nucleotide sequence: TGTGCCAGCAGCCAGGACCTAGCGGGGTATTATACGCAGTATTTT. Residues: CASSQDLAGYYTQYF.

This clonotype has only a few counts. The chain links TRBV5-4 to TRBJ1-1; a possible D gene is TRBD1 (5 bases). The V end was cut by 3 bases, the J end by 10 bases, with 16 bases between. The CDR3 sequence is 13 residues long. Germline lookup yields CDR1 SGHNT and CDR2 YYREEE (reference sequence). The DNA of the CDR3 is TGTGCCAGCAGCTCCCCTGACAGTATGGGAGCTTTCTTT. It yields the protein CASSSPDSMGAFF.

The CDR3: CSARGGVYTEAFF. The CDR3 coding sequence is TGCAGTGCTAGAGGAGGGGTCTACACTGAAGCTTTCTTT. The chain uses TRBV20-1 and TRBJ1-1, with D tentatively TRBD1 (5 bases). This CDR3 contains 13 residues. The V and J ends lost 1 base and 3 bases respectively, with 9 bases between them. Germline CDR1 is DFQATT and CDR2 is SNEGSKA (reference sequence).

This clonotype was observed a few times. The V call is TRBV7-9, the J call TRBJ2-7, with TRBD1 identical over 8 bases. Germline CDR1 is SEHNR and CDR2 is FQNEAQ (reference sequence). The CDR3 runs to 12 residues. Trimming at V came to 5 bases and at J to 6 bases, leaving 3 bases not matched to a gene. The CDR3 loop is CASSLDRGEQYV. In DNA, the CDR3 is TGTGCCAGCAGCCTAGACAGGGGCGAGCAGTACGTC.

There are a few counts of this clonotype. V and J are TRBV6-6 and TRBJ1-5; TRBD1 matches at 8 bases. From germline, CDR1 is MNHNY and CDR2 SVGAGI (reference sequence). Losses at the gene ends were 7 bases for V and 5 bases for J; bases not matched to a gene: 10. This CDR3 has 15 residues. The CDR3 sequence: CASIEGQGAHQPQHF. The CDR3 DNA reads as TGTGCCAGCATAGAGGGTCAGGGGGCCCATCAGCCCCAGCATTTT.

Concerning this clonotype: One junction end does not reproduce the germline sequence, and a read error may be involved. The chain has TRBV5-1 and TRBJ2-1; D remains ambiguous. CDR3 length equals 12 residues. Germline V lookup: CDR1 SGHRS, CDR2 YFSETQ. In nucleotides, the CDR3 is TGCGCAAGCAGCTTGTATATCCATGAGCAGTTCTTC. The encoded protein is CASSLYIHEQFF.

The gene calls are TRBV7-9 and TRBJ2-5; D is perhaps TRBD1 (6 bases). V lost 5 bases and J 4 bases, leaving 20 bases between the germline ends. The CDR3 loop spans 16 amino acids. The germline gives CDR1 SEHNR, CDR2 FQNEAQ (reference sequence). CDR3 protein: CASSGHRARESETQYF. CDR3 DNA: TGTGCCAGCAGCGGGCACAGGGCAAGGGAGTCAGAGACCCAGTACTTC. Complete variable domain (other parts from reference TRBV7-9 and TRBJ2-5): DTGVSQNPRHKITKRGQNVTFRCDPISEHNRLYWYRQTLGQGPEFLTYFQNEAQLEKSRLLSDRFSAERPKGSFSTLEIQRTEQGDSAMYLCASSGHRARESETQYFGPGTRLLVL.

The V and J genes are TRBV5-5 and TRBJ1-1; no reliable D call. With 1 base removed from V and 3 bases from J, the gap between germline ends came to 13 bases. CDR1 is SGHKS and CDR2 is YYEKEE in the germline V gene (reference sequence). This CDR3 spans 15 amino acids. CDR3: CASSLWVGRDTEAFF. The CDR3 region has the DNA TGTGCCAGCAGCTTGTGGGTAGGGAGGGACACTGAAGCTTTCTTT. The whole variable domain, remainder taken from reference TRBV5-5 and TRBJ1-1, is DAGVTQSPTHLIKTRGQQVTLRCSPISGHKSVSWYQQVLGQGPQFIFQYYEKEERGRGNFPDRFSARQFPNYSSELNVNALLLGDSALYLCASSLWVGRDTEAFFGQGTRLTVV.